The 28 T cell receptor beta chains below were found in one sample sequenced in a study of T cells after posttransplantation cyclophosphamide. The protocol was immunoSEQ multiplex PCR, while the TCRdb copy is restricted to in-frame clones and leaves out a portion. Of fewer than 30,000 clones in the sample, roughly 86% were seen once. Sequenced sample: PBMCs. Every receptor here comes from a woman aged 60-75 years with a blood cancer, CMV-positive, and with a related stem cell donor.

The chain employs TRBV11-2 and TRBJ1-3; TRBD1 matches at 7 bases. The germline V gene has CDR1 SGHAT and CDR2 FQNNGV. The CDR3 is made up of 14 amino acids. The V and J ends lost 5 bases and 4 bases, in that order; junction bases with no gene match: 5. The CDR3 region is CASSRQGSGNTIYF. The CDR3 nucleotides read TGTGCCAGCAGCCGACAGGGCTCGGGAAACACCATATATTTT. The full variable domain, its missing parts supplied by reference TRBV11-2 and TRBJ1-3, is EAGVAQSPRYKIIEKRQSVAFWCNPISGHATLYWYQQILGQGPKLLIQFQNNGVVDDSQLPKDRFSAERLKGVDSTLKIQPAKLEDSAVYLCASSRQGSGNTIYFGEGSWLTVV.

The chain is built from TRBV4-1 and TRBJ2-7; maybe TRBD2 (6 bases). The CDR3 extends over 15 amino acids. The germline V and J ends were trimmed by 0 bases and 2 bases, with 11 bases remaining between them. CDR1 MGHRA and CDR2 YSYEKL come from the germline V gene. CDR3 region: CASSQDHGGTYEQYF. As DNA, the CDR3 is TGCGCCAGCAGCCAAGATCACGGCGGGACCTACGAGCAGTACTTC.

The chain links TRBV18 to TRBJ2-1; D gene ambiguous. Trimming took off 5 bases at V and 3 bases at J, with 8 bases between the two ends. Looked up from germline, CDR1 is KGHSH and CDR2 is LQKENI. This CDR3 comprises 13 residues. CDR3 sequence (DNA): TGTGCCAGCTCAGCTCTATTCTACAATGAGCAGTTCTTC. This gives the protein CASSALFYNEQFF.

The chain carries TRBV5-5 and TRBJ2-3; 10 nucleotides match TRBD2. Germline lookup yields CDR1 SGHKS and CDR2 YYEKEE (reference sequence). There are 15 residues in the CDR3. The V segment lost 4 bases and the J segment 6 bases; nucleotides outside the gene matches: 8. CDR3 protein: CASSLAGVGVDTQYF. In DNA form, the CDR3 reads TGTGCCAGCAGCCTAGCGGGAGTGGGTGTTGATACGCAGTATTTT.

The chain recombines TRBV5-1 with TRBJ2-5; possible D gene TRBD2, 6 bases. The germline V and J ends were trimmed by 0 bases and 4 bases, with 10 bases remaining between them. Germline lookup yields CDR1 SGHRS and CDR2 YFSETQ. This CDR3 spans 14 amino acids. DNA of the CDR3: TGCGCCAGCAGCTTGGCCGCGGGGCTAGAGACCCAGTACTTC. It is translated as CASSLAAGLETQYF.

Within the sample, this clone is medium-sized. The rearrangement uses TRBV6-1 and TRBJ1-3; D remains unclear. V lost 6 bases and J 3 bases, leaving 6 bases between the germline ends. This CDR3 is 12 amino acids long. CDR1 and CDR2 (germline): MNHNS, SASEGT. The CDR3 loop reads CASSPYGNTIYF. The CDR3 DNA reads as TGTGCCAGCAGCCCTTATGGAAACACCATATATTTT.

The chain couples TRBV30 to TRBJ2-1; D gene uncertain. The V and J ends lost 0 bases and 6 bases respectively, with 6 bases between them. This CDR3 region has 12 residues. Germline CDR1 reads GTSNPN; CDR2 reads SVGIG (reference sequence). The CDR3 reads CAWSVTGNEQFF. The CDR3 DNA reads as TGTGCCTGGAGTGTGACTGGCAATGAGCAGTTCTTC.

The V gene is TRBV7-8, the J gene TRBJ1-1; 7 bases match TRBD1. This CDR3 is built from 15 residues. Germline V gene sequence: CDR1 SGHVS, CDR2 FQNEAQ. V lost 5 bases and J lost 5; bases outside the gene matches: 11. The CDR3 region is CASSPDRYLQTEAFF. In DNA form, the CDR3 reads TGTGCCAGCAGCCCGGACAGGTATCTTCAAACTGAAGCTTTCTTT.

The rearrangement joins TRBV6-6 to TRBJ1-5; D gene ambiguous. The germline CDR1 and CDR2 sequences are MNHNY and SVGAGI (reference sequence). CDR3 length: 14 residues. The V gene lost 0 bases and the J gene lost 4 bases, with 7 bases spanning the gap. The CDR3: CASSYSNGNQPQHF. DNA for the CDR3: TGTGCCAGCAGTTACTCGAACGGTAATCAGCCCCAGCATTTT.

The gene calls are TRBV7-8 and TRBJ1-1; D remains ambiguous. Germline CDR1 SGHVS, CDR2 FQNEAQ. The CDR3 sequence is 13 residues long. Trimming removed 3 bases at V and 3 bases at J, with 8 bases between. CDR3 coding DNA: TGTGCCAGCAGCTTGGGCCCGTACACTGAAGCTTTCTTT. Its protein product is CASSLGPYTEAFF.

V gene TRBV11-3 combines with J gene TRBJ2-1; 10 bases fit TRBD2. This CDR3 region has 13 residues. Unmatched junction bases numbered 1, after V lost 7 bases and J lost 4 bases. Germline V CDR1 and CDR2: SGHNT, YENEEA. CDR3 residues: CASTSGSYNEQFF. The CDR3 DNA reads TGTGCCAGCACTAGCGGGAGTTACAATGAGCAGTTCTTC.

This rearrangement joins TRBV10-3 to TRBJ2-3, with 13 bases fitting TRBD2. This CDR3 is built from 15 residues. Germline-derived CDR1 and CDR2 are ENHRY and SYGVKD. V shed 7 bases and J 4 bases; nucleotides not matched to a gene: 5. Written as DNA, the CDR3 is TGTGCCATCACCAAAACTAGCGGGAGGGCAGATACGCAGTATTTT. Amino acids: CAITKTSGRADTQYF.

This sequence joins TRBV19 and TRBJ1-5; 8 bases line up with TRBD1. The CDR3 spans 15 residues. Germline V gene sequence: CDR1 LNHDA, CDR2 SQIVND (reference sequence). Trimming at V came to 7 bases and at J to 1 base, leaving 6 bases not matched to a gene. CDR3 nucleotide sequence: TGTGCCAGTACTCTGACAGGGGAGAGCAATCAGCCCCAGCATTTT. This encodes CASTLTGESNQPQHF.

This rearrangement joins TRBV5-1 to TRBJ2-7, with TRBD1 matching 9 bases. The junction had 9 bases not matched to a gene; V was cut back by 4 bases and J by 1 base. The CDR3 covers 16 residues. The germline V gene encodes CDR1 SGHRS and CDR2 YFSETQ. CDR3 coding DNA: TGCGCCAGCAGCGGGACCGGGACAGGGCTATCCTACGAGCAGTACTTC. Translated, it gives CASSGTGTGLSYEQYF.

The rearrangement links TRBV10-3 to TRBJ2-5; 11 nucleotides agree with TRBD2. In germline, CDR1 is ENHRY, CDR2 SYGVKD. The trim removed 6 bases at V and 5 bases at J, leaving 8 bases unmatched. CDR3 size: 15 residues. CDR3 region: CAISPELAGGETQYF. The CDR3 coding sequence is TGTGCCATCAGCCCAGAGTTAGCGGGAGGGGAGACCCAGTACTTC.

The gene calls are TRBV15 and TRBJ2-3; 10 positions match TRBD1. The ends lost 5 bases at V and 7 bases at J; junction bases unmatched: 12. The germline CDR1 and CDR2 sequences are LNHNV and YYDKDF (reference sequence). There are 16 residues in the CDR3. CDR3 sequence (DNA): TGTGCCACCAGCTCGATAAGGGACAGGGGTCGAAATACGCAGTATTTT. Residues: CATSSIRDRGRNTQYF.

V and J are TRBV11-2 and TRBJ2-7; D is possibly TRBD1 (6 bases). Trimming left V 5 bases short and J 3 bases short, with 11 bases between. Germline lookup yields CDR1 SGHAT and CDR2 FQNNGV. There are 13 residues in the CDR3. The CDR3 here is CASSRTANYEQYF. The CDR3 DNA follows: TGTGCCAGCAGCCGGACAGCGAACTACGAGCAGTACTTC.

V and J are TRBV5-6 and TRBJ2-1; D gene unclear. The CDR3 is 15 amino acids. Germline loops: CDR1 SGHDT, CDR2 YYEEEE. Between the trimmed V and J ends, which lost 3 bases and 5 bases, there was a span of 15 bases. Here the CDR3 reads CASSSGVLLDNEQFF. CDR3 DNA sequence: TGTGCCAGCAGCTCCGGAGTACTCCTTGACAATGAGCAGTTCTTC.

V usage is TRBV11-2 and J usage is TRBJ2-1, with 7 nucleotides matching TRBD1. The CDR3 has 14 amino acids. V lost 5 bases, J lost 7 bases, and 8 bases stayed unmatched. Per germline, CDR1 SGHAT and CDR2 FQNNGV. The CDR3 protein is CASSRGHLENEQFF. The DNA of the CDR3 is TGTGCCAGCAGCAGGGGGCATCTAGAGAATGAGCAGTTCTTC. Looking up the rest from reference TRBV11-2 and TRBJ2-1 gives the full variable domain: EAGVAQSPRYKIIEKRQSVAFWCNPISGHATLYWYQQILGQGPKLLIQFQNNGVVDDSQLPKDRFSAERLKGVDSTLKIQPAKLEDSAVYLCASSRGHLENEQFFGPGTRLTVL.

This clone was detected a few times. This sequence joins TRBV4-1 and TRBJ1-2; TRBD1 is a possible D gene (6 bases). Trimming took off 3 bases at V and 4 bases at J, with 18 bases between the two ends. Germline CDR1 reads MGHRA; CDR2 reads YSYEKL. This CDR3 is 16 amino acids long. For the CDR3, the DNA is TGCGCCAGCAGCCACAACAGGGCTCGAAATAGCTATGGCTACACCTTC. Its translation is CASSHNRARNSYGYTF.

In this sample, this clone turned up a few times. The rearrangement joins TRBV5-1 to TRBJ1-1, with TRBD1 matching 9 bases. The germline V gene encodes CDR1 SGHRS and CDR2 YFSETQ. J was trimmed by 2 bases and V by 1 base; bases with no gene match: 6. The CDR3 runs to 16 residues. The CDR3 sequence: CASSLQPTGGNTEAFF. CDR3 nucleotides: TGCGCCAGCAGCTTGCAACCGACAGGGGGTAACACTGAAGCTTTCTTT.

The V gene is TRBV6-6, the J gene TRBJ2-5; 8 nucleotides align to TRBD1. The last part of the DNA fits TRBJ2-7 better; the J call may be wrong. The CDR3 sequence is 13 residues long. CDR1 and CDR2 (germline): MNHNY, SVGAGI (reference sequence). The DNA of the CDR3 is TGTGCCAGCACCACCACAGGGGGCTACGAGCAGTACTTC. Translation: CASTTTGGYEQYF.

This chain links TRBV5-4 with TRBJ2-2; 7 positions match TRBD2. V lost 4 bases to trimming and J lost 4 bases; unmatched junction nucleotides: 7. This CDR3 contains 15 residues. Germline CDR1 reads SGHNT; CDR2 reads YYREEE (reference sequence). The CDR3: CASSRGLPGTGELFF. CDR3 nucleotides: TGTGCCAGCAGCCGGGGACTACCGGGCACCGGGGAGCTGTTTTTT. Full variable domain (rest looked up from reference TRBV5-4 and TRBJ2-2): ETGVTQSPTHLIKTRGQQVTLRCSSQSGHNTVSWYQQALGQGPQFIFQYYREEENGRGNFPPRFSGLQFPNYSSELNVNALELDDSALYLCASSRGLPGTGELFFGEGSRLTVL.

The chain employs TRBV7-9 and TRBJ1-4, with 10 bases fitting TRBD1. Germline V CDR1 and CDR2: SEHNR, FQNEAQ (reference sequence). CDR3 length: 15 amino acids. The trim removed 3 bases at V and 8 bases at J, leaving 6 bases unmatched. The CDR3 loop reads CASSFGTGEGEKLFF. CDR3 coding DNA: TGTGCCAGCAGCTTTGGGACAGGGGAAGGCGAAAAACTGTTTTTT.

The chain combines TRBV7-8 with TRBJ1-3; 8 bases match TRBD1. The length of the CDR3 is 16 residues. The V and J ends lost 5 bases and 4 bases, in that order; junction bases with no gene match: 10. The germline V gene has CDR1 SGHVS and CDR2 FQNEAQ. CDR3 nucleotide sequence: TGTGCCAGCAGCCAACAGGGGGTAGTGAGCGGAAACACCATATATTTT. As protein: CASSQQGVVSGNTIYF.

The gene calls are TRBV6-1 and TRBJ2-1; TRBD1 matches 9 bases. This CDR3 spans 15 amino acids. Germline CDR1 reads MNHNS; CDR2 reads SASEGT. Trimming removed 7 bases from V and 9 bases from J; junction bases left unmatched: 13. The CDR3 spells CASNVQGAGLGEQFF. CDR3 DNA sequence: TGTGCCAGCAATGTACAGGGGGCCGGGTTGGGTGAGCAGTTCTTC.

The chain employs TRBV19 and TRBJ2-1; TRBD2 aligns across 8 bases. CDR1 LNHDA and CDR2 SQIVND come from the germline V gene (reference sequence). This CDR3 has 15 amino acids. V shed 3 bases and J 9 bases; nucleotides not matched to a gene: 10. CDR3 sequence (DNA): TGTGCCAGTAGTATTCCCCGGACTAGCAATGGTGAGCAGTTCTTC. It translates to CASSIPRTSNGEQFF.

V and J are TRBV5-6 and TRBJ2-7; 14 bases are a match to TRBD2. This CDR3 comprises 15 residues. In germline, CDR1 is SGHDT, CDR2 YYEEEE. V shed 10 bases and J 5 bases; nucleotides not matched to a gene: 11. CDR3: CAGGTSGRSPHEQYF. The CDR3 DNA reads TGTGCCGGCGGGACTAGCGGGAGATCCCCGCACGAGCAGTACTTC. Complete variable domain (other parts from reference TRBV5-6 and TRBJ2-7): DAGVTQSPTHLIKTRGQQVTLRCSPKSGHDTVSWYQQALGQGPQFIFQYYEEEERQRGNFPDRFSGHQFPNYSSELNVNALLLGDSALYLCAGGTSGRSPHEQYFGPGTRLTVT.